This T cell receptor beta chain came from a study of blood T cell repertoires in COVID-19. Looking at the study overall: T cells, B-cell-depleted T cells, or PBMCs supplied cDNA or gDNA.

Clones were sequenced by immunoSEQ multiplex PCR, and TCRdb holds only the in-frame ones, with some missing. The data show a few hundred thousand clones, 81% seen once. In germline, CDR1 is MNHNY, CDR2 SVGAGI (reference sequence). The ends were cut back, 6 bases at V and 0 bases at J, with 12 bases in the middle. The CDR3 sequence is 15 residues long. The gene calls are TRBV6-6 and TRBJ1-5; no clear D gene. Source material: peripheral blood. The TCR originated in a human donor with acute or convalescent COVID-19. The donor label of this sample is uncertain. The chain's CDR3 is CASRGPEYSNQPQHF. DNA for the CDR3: TGTGCCAGCAGGGGCCCTGAATATAGCAATCAGCCCCAGCATTTT.